Following are 16 T cell receptor beta chains from one sample sequenced in a study of T cell responses to AZD1222 COVID-19 vaccine. TCRdb's copy holds only in-frame clones and misses some; the assay was immunoSEQ multiplex PCR. This table holds 150,000 or so clones, roughly nine tenths found once. This specimen was peripheral blood, taken on day 0 of AZD1222 vaccination. These TCRs come from an adult in good health.

This sequence joins TRBV7-8 and TRBJ1-2; no reliable D call. Germline CDR1 and CDR2: SGHVS and FQNEAQ. The CDR3 runs to 14 residues. The ends were cut back, 1 base at V and 4 bases at J, with 10 bases in the middle. The CDR3 reads CASSLGGSAYGYTF. For the CDR3, the DNA is TGTGCCAGCAGCTTAGGAGGGTCGGCCTATGGCTACACCTTC.

The V gene is TRBV4-2, the J gene TRBJ2-7; D may be TRBD2 (5 bases). Trimming removed 2 bases from V and 2 bases from J, with 16 bases in between. The CDR3 runs to 16 residues. Germline V gene data show CDR1 as LGHNA and CDR2 as YNFKEQ. CDR3 nucleotide sequence: TGTGCCAGCAGCCAACTTGACGGAGGTCTAACCTACGAGCAGTACTTC. Protein product: CASSQLDGGLTYEQYF.

The J gene is TRBJ2-5, the V gene TRBV2, with 9 bases lining up with TRBD2. This CDR3 contains 12 residues. Looked up from germline, CDR1 is SNHLY and CDR2 is FYNNEI. Unmatched junction bases numbered 4, after V lost 7 bases and J lost 7 bases. CDR3 in DNA: TGTGCCAGCAACCTACTAGCGGGGACCCAGTACTTC. Translating gives CASNLLAGTQYF.

This clone was detected once. The CDR3 bases are TGTGCCAGCTCGCGGGAGGCTTTAGATACGCAGTATTTT. Encoded protein: CASSREALDTQYF. The rearrangement joins TRBV18 to TRBJ2-3; 8 nucleotides agree with TRBD2. Germline CDR1 reads KGHSH; CDR2 reads LQKENI. The CDR3 is 13 amino acids. Trimming at V came to 6 bases and at J to 5 bases, leaving 4 bases not matched to a gene.

J is TRBJ2-1 and V is TRBV28; TRBD2 is a possible D gene (6 bases). The CDR3 length is 15 residues. V shed 0 bases and J shed 6 bases, with 12 bases lying between them. The germline V gene encodes CDR1 MDHEN and CDR2 SYDVKM. The CDR3 sequence is CASSLWAGPVNEQFF. For the CDR3, the DNA is TGTGCCAGCAGTTTATGGGCGGGACCTGTCAATGAGCAGTTCTTC.

V usage is TRBV18 and J usage is TRBJ2-3; possible D gene TRBD1, 6 bases. Trimming cost V 6 bases and J 12 bases, with 16 bases left between them. The germline gives CDR1 KGHSH, CDR2 LQKENI. This CDR3 has 12 residues. The CDR3 region is CASSLARDIQYF. The CDR3 coding sequence is TGTGCCAGCTCCCTTGCTAGGGACATTCAGTATTTT.

The V gene is TRBV6-1, the J gene TRBJ2-7, with a weak D call TRBD1 (5 bases). V lost 0 bases and J 2 bases, leaving 11 bases between the germline ends. Looked up from germline, CDR1 is MNHNS and CDR2 is SASEGT. The CDR3 totals 15 residues. The CDR3 DNA is TGTGCCAGCAGTGAAGCTAGCCAGGGTACCTACGAGCAGTACTTC. Translation: CASSEASQGTYEQYF.

This chain uses TRBV6-2 or TRBV6-3 with TRBJ1-2; a weak D match, TRBD1 (6 bases). CDR3 length equals 14 residues. V was cut by 3 bases and J by 2 bases, with 10 bases left in between. CDR1 and CDR2 (germline): MNHEY, SVGEGT. As DNA, the CDR3 is TGTGCCAGCAGTTATCGGACAGAGAACTATGGCTACACCTTC. Its translation is CASSYRTENYGYTF.

The V and J genes are TRBV19 and TRBJ1-6; D unresolved. With 6 bases removed from V and 4 bases from J, the gap between germline ends came to 10 bases. Looked up from germline, CDR1 is LNHDA and CDR2 is SQIVND (reference sequence). The CDR3 loop spans 14 amino acids. The CDR3 bases are TGTGCCAGTAGCTCCGGACGGTATAATTCACCCCTCCACTTT. Protein product: CASSSGRYNSPLHF.

The chain is built from TRBV11-2 and TRBJ1-2, with 9 bases matching TRBD1. Germline loops: CDR1 SGHAT, CDR2 FQNNGV. CDR3 length equals 17 residues. J was trimmed by 4 bases and V by 5 bases; bases with no gene match: 14. The CDR3 here is CASSHGTGSSRVYGYTF. The CDR3 bases are TGTGCCAGCAGCCACGGGACAGGGAGCTCCAGGGTCTATGGCTACACCTTC.

This chain connects TRBV5-4 to TRBJ2-7, with D possibly called TRBD1 or TRBD2 (5 bases each). Trimming cost V 4 bases and J 3 bases, with 8 bases left between them. This CDR3 has 12 amino acids. Per the germline V gene, CDR1 is SGHNT and CDR2 is YYREEE (reference sequence). The CDR3, as DNA: TGTGCCAGCAGCCGGGACGACTACGAGCAGTACTTC. The encoded protein is CASSRDDYEQYF.

Note on this clone: The identical CDR3 is also encoded by other nucleotide sequences in the sample. The chain employs TRBV18 and TRBJ1-1; no definite D call. The germline V gene has CDR1 KGHSH and CDR2 LQKENI. The CDR3 totals 13 residues. Between the trimmed V and J ends, which lost 6 bases and 1 base, there was a span of 9 bases. Written as DNA, the CDR3 is TGTGCCAGCTCTTATACAAGGAACACTGAAGCTTTCTTT. Its protein product is CASSYTRNTEAFF.

This chain joins TRBV7-2 and TRBJ1-1; D remains ambiguous. V was cut by 1 base and J by 4 bases, with 7 bases left in between. Per the germline V gene, CDR1 is SGHTA and CDR2 is FQGNSA. The CDR3 spans 13 residues. The CDR3 DNA reads as TGTGCCAGCAGCTTAGGACCCCCCACTGAAGCTTTCTTT. It yields the protein CASSLGPPTEAFF.

The rearrangement joins TRBV7-2 to TRBJ1-5; unclear D gene. CDR1 is SGHTA and CDR2 is FQGNSA in the germline V gene. Trimming pared 1 base from V and 3 bases from J, leaving 7 bases between. The CDR3 runs to 14 residues. The chain's CDR3 is CASSLVGANQPQHF. For the CDR3, the DNA is TGTGCCAGCAGCTTAGTGGGCGCCAATCAGCCCCAGCATTTT.

The chain links TRBV29-1 to TRBJ2-3; D unresolved. With 4 bases removed from V and 1 base from J, the gap between germline ends came to 6 bases. This CDR3 contains 12 residues. Germline CDR1 SQVTM, CDR2 ANQGSEA. DNA for the CDR3: TGCAGCGTTGGAAGGGGCACAGATACGCAGTATTTT. It codes for CSVGRGTDTQYF.

The genes are TRBV6-6 and TRBJ1-6, with TRBD1 identical over 10 bases. The CDR3 length is 13 residues. Germline values: CDR1 MNHNY, CDR2 SVGAGI (reference sequence). J lost 9 bases, V lost 10 bases, and 6 bases had no gene match. The CDR3 sequence is CATGQGEGSPLHF. In nucleotides, the CDR3 is TGTGCCACCGGACAGGGGGAAGGTTCACCCCTCCACTTT.